These T cell receptor beta chains were read from a single sample in a study of CD8+ T cells in alopecia areata. The table came from immunoSEQ multiplex PCR; TCRdb's copy has only in-frame clones and leaves some out. The sample has more than 150,000 clones, 50% to 70% seen once; the top ten hold roughly 14%. The sample here was CD4+ T cells sorted from blood, taken at week 0. Receptors were obtained from a human donor with alopecia areata. Both conserved end residues are part of each CDR3. D genes are given only for firm matches. Size is omitted from some rows. Given values are once, few, many or a class for expanded clones.

d_call: .
v_call: TRBV7-2
clone_size: .
j_call: TRBJ1-1
cdr3_nt: TGTGCCAGCAGCCGGGGACAGAACACTGAAGCTTTCTTT
cdr3_aa: CASSRGQNTEAFF

d_call: .
v_call: TRBV30
clone_size: .
j_call: TRBJ2-2
cdr3_nt: TGTGCCTGGAGTATGGCAGGGTCCACCGGGGAGCTGTTTTTT
cdr3_aa: CAWSMAGSTGELFF

d_call: .
v_call: TRBV11-3
clone_size: few
j_call: TRBJ2-2
cdr3_nt: TGTGCCAGCAGTTTACACGGGGAGCTGTTTTTT
cdr3_aa: CASSLHGELFF

d_call: .
v_call: TRBV6-5
clone_size: few
j_call: TRBJ1-1
cdr3_nt: TGTGCCAGCAGTTACTCGAAGAACACTGAAGCTTTCTTT
cdr3_aa: CASSYSKNTEAFF

d_call: .
v_call: TRBV29-1
clone_size: .
j_call: TRBJ1-2
cdr3_nt: TGCAGCGTTCAAGACCTGAGATATGGCTACACCTTC
cdr3_aa: CSVQDLRYGYTF

d_call: .
v_call: TRBV29-1
clone_size: .
j_call: TRBJ2-3
cdr3_nt: TGCAGCGTCCTCTTGAGGTACACAGATACGCAGTATTTT
cdr3_aa: CSVLLRYTDTQYF

d_call: .
v_call: TRBV4-1
clone_size: .
j_call: TRBJ1-2
cdr3_nt: TGCGCCAGCAGCCAAGATCGGTTTGGCTACACCTTC
cdr3_aa: CASSQDRFGYTF

d_call: .
v_call: TRBV15
clone_size: .
j_call: TRBJ1-3
cdr3_nt: TGTGCCACCAGCAGTGCAGGGAGGCAGTATGGAAACACCATATATTTT
cdr3_aa: CATSSAGRQYGNTIYF

d_call: .
v_call: TRBV20-1
clone_size: .
j_call: TRBJ2-3
cdr3_nt: TGCAGTGCGGGACGCACAGATACGCAGTATTTT
cdr3_aa: CSAGRTDTQYF

d_call: .
v_call: TRBV29-1
clone_size: .
j_call: TRBJ1-2
cdr3_nt: TGCAGCGTTGATCATGGAAGCTATGGCTACACCTTC
cdr3_aa: CSVDHGSYGYTF

d_call: .
v_call: TRBV29-1
clone_size: .
j_call: TRBJ1-2
cdr3_nt: TGCAGCGTGTCAAAGCCCCTGTCCTATGGCTACACCTTC
cdr3_aa: CSVSKPLSYGYTF

d_call: .
v_call: TRBV4-1
clone_size: few
j_call: TRBJ2-7
cdr3_nt: TGCGCCAGCAGCCCTCGACCAGGGGTAGAGGAGCAGTACTTC
cdr3_aa: CASSPRPGVEEQYF

d_call: .
v_call: TRBV4-1
clone_size: few
j_call: TRBJ1-2
cdr3_nt: TGCGCCAGCAGCCACGTATCCCCCGGGCAGGGCGGCTATGGCTACACCTTC
cdr3_aa: CASSHVSPGQGGYGYTF

d_call: .
v_call: TRBV29-1
clone_size: .
j_call: TRBJ1-1
cdr3_nt: TGCAGCGTTGCGGTCATGAACACTGAAGCTTTCTTT
cdr3_aa: CSVAVMNTEAFF

d_call: TRBD1
v_call: TRBV7-9
clone_size: .
j_call: TRBJ2-7
cdr3_nt: TGTGCCAGCAGCCCGGGACAGGTCTCCTACGAGCAGTACTTC
cdr3_aa: CASSPGQVSYEQYF